The clone carrying this TCR beta chain has more than one count but fewer than ten. What it binds is not known. This specimen comes from a study of cytomegalovirus exposure and HLA in healthy donors. Overall study results and limits: It was reported that the classifier diagnosed cytomegalovirus status with high specificity and sensitivity in both the original and validation cohorts. Researchers reported in a later analysis that a missense DCLRE1C variant was tied to TCR beta V- and J-gene trimming. Within an earlier analysis, most TCR beta V segments proved productive either about 87% or about 30% of the time.

The PCR employed 60 Vbeta primers together with 13 Jbeta primers. In the original processing: Among the unique TCR beta chains that a later analysis counted, 70 million to 85 million in all, about 11 million were shared. Measured with immunoSEQ multiplex PCR; TCRdb has only the in-frame clones, and not every one. V, J and clone size are those of that table, while D and trimming were read from the DNA. The repertoire holds some 99,000 clones, with 70% to 80% as singletons. The V and J ends lost 5 bases and 5 bases respectively, with 11 bases between them. Germline V lookup: CDR1 SEHNR, CDR2 FQNEAQ (reference sequence). This CDR3 region has 13 residues.

Sequencing used PBMCs. The sequence derives from a female donor in good health and CMV-seronegative. The gene calls are TRBV7-9 and TRBJ2-3; tentative D call: TRBD2 (6 bases). CDR3 sequence reads: CASSPMREDTQYF. The CDR3 nucleotides read TGTGCCAGCAGCCCAATGCGGGAAGATACGCAGTATTTT.